One and the same sample provided the 19 T cell receptor beta chains below, sequenced in a study of cytomegalovirus exposure and HLA in healthy donors. Primers: 60 Vbeta forward and 13 Jbeta reverse. Libraries were prepared by immunoSEQ multiplex PCR; TCRdb keeps only in-frame clonotypes and omits some of them. Among over 150,000 clones listed, over 60% were seen once. Material for sequencing was PBMCs. These receptors originate from a man aged 25 to 45 in good health and CMV-seropositive.

This clone has more than one count but fewer than ten. The chain links TRBV6-6 to TRBJ2-5; D gene ambiguous. V gave up 4 bases and J gave up 0 bases, with 9 bases separating them. The germline V gene has CDR1 MNHNY and CDR2 SVGAGI (reference sequence). The CDR3 consists of 14 residues. CDR3: CASSSYSYQETQYF. CDR3 sequence (DNA): TGTGCCAGCAGTTCCTACAGCTACCAAGAGACCCAGTACTTC.

This clone was recorded once. This CDR3 reads CASSSYRDTDTGELFF. The CDR3 nucleotides read TGTGCCAGCAGCTCGTACCGGGACACTGACACCGGGGAGCTGTTTTTT. This sequence joins TRBV7-9 and TRBJ2-2, with D maybe TRBD1 (6 bases). In germline, CDR1 is SEHNR, CDR2 FQNEAQ (reference sequence). The germline V and J ends were trimmed by 4 bases and 3 bases, with 15 bases remaining between them. This CDR3 is built from 16 residues.

This clone showed up just a few times. V and J are TRBV4-3 and TRBJ2-3, with 7 bases fitting TRBD2. The CDR3 consists of 17 residues. V gave up 0 bases and J gave up 2 bases; unmatched junction bases: 8. Germline V gene sequence: CDR1 LGHNA, CDR2 YSLEER. For the CDR3, the DNA is TGCGCCAGCAGCCAAGATCTAAACGGGGGGATCACAGATACGCAGTATTTT. Its translation: CASSQDLNGGITDTQYF.

This chain joins TRBV5-3 and TRBJ2-2, with 7 bases aligning to TRBD2. TRBV5-3 is an open reading frame whose function is uncertain. Unmatched junction bases numbered 11, after V lost 4 bases and J lost 5 bases. The CDR3 sequence is 16 residues long. CDR3 coding DNA: TGTGCCAGAAGCCCGGGACTACCACCGGGAACCGGGGAGCTGTTTTTT. It encodes CARSPGLPPGTGELFF.

This clone turned up a few times. The gene calls are TRBV27 and TRBJ1-5; tentative D call: TRBD1 (5 bases). CDR1 is MNHEY, CDR2 SMNVEV, per germline (reference sequence). Trimming removed 6 bases at V and 6 bases at J, with 12 bases between. CDR3 size: 13 residues. CDR3 nucleotides: TGTGCCAGCAGCCCCAGGGATGGTCAGCCCCAGCATTTT. It codes for CASSPRDGQPQHF.

The chain combines TRBV6-1 with TRBJ2-2, with TRBD1 as a possible D gene (6 bases). Germline values: CDR1 MNHNS, CDR2 SASEGT. This CDR3 has 16 residues. V was clipped by 4 bases and J by 1 base, with 13 bases between them. CDR3 nucleotide sequence: TGTGCCAGCAGTGCGCCCAGGGGACGGAACACCGGGGAGCTGTTTTTT. Residues: CASSAPRGRNTGELFF.

The chain is built from TRBV7-3 and TRBJ2-1; D is unresolved. The germline V gene encodes CDR1 SGHTA and CDR2 FQGTGA. The CDR3 totals 13 residues. The ends were cut back, 5 bases at V and 4 bases at J, with 9 bases in the middle. This CDR3 reads CASSPRAYNEQFF. In DNA form, the CDR3 reads TGTGCCAGCAGCCCGAGAGCATACAATGAGCAGTTCTTC.

The chain joins TRBV5-1 to TRBJ2-7, with 7 positions matching TRBD2. The CDR3 covers 13 residues. CDR1 is SGHRS and CDR2 is YFSETQ in the germline V gene. Trimming at V came to 0 bases and at J to 6 bases, leaving 3 bases not matched to a gene. The CDR3 region is CASSLGGGREQYF. CDR3 bases: TGCGCCAGCAGCTTGGGGGGGGGTCGCGAGCAGTACTTC.

This chain connects TRBV5-1 to TRBJ2-7; no clear D gene. The CDR3 spans 14 residues. Trimming pared 1 base from V and 3 bases from J, leaving 11 bases between. Per the germline V gene, CDR1 is SGHRS and CDR2 is YFSETQ. The CDR3 nucleotides read TGCGCCAGCAGCTTGACCCCACCGAGCTACGAGCAGTACTTC. This encodes CASSLTPPSYEQYF.

The table lists this clone with a count of one. The rearrangement uses TRBV10-3 and TRBJ1-5, with 7 bases that match TRBD1. Germline V lookup: CDR1 ENHRY, CDR2 SYGVKD. Trimming removed 4 bases from V and 9 bases from J; junction bases left unmatched: 9. The CDR3 totals 14 residues. CDR3 loop: CAISVGEGQRPQHF. The CDR3 nucleotides are TGTGCCATCAGTGTGGGAGAGGGACAGCGGCCCCAGCATTTT.

This chain links TRBV7-2 with TRBJ2-7; 9 nucleotides agree with TRBD2. Germline V gives CDR1 SGHTA, CDR2 FQGNSA. Trimming took 1 base from V and 4 from J; bases not matched to a gene: 5. The CDR3 consists of 15 residues. CDR3 bases: TGTGCCAGCAGCTTAGTCGGTAGCGGGAGTTACGAGCAGTACTTC. It encodes CASSLVGSGSYEQYF.

This rearrangement joins TRBV19 to TRBJ2-1; 8 bases agree with TRBD2. The germline gives CDR1 LNHDA, CDR2 SQIVND (reference sequence). The CDR3 length is 16 residues. After removal of 7 bases from V and 7 bases from J, the junction contained 15 bases not matched to a gene. The chain's CDR3 is CASTPAGAGGGNEQFF. The CDR3 nucleotides are TGTGCCAGTACCCCCGCCGGGGCGGGGGGAGGGAATGAGCAGTTCTTC.

The CDR3 DNA reads as TGTGCCAGCAGTTACTCGCTAGCCACCGAGCAGTACTTC. Translation: CASSYSLATEQYF. V usage is TRBV6-6 and J usage is TRBJ2-5, with a weak D call TRBD2 (5 bases). Judging by the DNA end, TRBJ2-7 fits better; the J call may be wrong. The CDR3 length is 13 residues. Germline V lookup: CDR1 MNHNY, CDR2 SVGAGI (reference sequence).

The chain combines TRBV19 with TRBJ1-1; 7 bases line up with TRBD1. There are 16 residues in the CDR3. Looked up from germline, CDR1 is LNHDA and CDR2 is SQIVND (reference sequence). Trimming at V came to 1 base and at J to 4 bases, leaving 9 bases not matched to a gene. CDR3 in DNA: TGTGCCAGTAGTATAGGGGTGAGGGGGCGAACCACTGAAGCTTTCTTT. Translation gives CASSIGVRGRTTEAFF.

The chain carries TRBV30 and TRBJ1-2; the match to TRBD1 covers 7 bases. The CDR3 consists of 13 residues. V was pared by 3 bases and J by 2 bases, with 3 bases of the junction left unmatched. CDR1 and CDR2 from the germline V gene are GTSNPN and SVGIG (reference sequence). The DNA of the CDR3 is TGTGCCTGGAGGGGGACAGCGAACTATGGCTACACCTTC. Translation gives CAWRGTANYGYTF.

The chain carries TRBV29-1 and TRBJ1-2; TRBD1 agrees at 8 bases. With 5 bases clipped from V and 6 bases from J, the junction kept 5 bases outside the gene matches. Germline V gives CDR1 SQVTM, CDR2 ANQGSEA. CDR3 length equals 12 residues. This CDR3 reads CSVRTGLDGYTF. CDR3 DNA sequence: TGCAGCGTTAGGACAGGGTTGGATGGCTACACCTTC. The entire variable domain, with the rest obtained from reference TRBV29-1 and TRBJ1-2, is as follows: SAVISQKPSRDICQRGTSLTIQCQVDSQVTMMFWYRQQPGQSLTLIATANQGSEATYESGFVIDKFPISRPNLTFSTLTVSNMSPEDSSIYLCSVRTGLDGYTFGSGTRLTVV.

The chain uses TRBV7-9 and TRBJ1-1, with a possible D match to TRBD1 (5 bases). Germline values: CDR1 SEHNR, CDR2 FQNEAQ (reference sequence). This CDR3 spans 14 amino acids. Trimming cost V 6 bases and J 0 bases, with 11 bases left between them. CDR3 sequence: CASRDGGMNTEAFF. In nucleotides, the CDR3 is TGTGCCAGCAGGGACGGGGGAATGAACACTGAAGCTTTCTTT.

DNA for the CDR3: TGTGCCAGCACCACCCCCCGCCCTCCAGGACAGGGACCCCCCTCCGCCTATGGCTACACCTTC. Translating gives CASTTPRPPGQGPPSAYGYTF. The chain is built from TRBV7-3 and TRBJ1-2; TRBD1 agrees at 8 bases. The CDR3 runs 21 residues. Per germline, CDR1 SGHTA and CDR2 FQGTGA. V was clipped by 7 bases and J by 4 bases; unmatched bases: 29.

The J gene is TRBJ2-5, the V gene TRBV6-1; tentative D call: TRBD1 (5 bases). With the DNA end fitting TRBJ2-7 better, the J assignment may be wrong. The CDR3 extends over 12 amino acids. The germline V gene has CDR1 MNHNS and CDR2 SASEGT. In nucleotides, the CDR3 is TGTGCCAGCAGCGTGACAGAGTACGAGCAGTACTTC. Translation gives CASSVTEYEQYF.